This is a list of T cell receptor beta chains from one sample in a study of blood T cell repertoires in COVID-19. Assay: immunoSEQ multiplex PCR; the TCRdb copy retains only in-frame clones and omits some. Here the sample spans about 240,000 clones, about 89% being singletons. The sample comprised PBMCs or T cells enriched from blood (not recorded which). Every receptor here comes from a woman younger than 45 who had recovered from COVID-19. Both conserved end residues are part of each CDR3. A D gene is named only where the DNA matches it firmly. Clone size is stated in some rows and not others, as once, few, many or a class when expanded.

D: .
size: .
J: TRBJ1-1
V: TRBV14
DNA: TGTGCCAGCAGCCAAGAGCGAAGCATGAACACTGAAGCTTTCTTT
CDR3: CASSQERSMNTEAFF

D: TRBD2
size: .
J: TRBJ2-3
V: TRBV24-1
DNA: TGTGCCACCAGTGATCCCGGGACTAGCGGGGGCACAGATACGCAGTATTTT
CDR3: CATSDPGTSGGTDTQYF

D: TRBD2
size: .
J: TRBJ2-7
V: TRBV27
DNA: TGTGCCAGCAGTTTTAGCGGGAGGTCAGCGGGAGAGCAGTACTTC
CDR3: CASSFSGRSAGEQYF

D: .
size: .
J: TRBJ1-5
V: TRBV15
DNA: TGTGCCACCAGCAGAGCGGGGAGGAATCAGCCCCAGCATTTT
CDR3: CATSRAGRNQPQHF

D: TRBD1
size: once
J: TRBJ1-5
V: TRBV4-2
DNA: TGTGCCAGCAGTTCCGACGCCTCTTCCGGGACAGAAACCAATCAGCCCCAGCATTTT
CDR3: CASSSDASSGTETNQPQHF

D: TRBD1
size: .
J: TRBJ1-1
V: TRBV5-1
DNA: TGCGCCAGCAGCTCTCCGGACAGGGGGTGGTACACTGAAGCTTTCTTT
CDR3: CASSSPDRGWYTEAFF

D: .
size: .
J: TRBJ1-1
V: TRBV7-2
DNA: TGTGCCAGCAGTGTAGATTGGAACACTGAAGCTTTCTTT
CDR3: CASSVDWNTEAFF

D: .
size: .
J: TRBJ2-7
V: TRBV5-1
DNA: TGCGCCAGCAGCTTGAAATCTCAAAAAGGGGGAAGCTCCTACGAGCAGTACTTC
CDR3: CASSLKSQKGGSSYEQYF

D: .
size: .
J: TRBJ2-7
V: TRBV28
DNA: TGTGCCAGCTCTTTTTCGGACTACTACGAGCAGTACTTC
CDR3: CASSFSDYYEQYF

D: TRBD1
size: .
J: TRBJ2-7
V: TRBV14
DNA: TGTGCCAGCAGCCAAGACAGGGGGTACGAGCAGTACTTC
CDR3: CASSQDRGYEQYF

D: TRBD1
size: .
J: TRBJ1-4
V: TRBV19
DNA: TGTGCCAGTAGTGACAGGGGGGTGAACGAAAAACTGTTTTTT
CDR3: CASSDRGVNEKLFF

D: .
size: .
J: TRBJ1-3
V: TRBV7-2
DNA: TGTGCCAGCAGCCCCCCGGCTGGAAACACCATATATTTT
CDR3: CASSPPAGNTIYF

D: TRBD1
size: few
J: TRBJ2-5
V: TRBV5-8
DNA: TGTGCCAGCAGCTTGGGGGGACAGATCTACCAAGAGACCCAGTACTTC
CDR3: CASSLGGQIYQETQYF

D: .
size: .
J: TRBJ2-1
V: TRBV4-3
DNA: TGCGCCAGCAGCCAAGTGAACAGGAACAATGAGCAGTTCTTC
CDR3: CASSQVNRNNEQFF

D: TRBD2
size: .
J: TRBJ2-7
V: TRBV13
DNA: TGTGCCAGCAGCCCGGGAGGACGAGAGCAGTACTTC
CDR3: CASSPGGREQYF

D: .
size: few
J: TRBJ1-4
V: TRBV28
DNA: TGTGCCAGCAGCCTCCGACGGGGTTTAGCAACTAATGAAAAACTGTTTTTT
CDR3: CASSLRRGLATNEKLFF

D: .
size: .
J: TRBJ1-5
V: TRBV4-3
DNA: TGCGCCAGCAGCCAAGGGAGGGATCAGCCCCAGCATTTT
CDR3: CASSQGRDQPQHF

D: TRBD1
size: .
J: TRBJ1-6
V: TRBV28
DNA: TGTGCCAGCGGACAGGGATCGGCCTATAATTCACCCCTCCACTTT
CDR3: CASGQGSAYNSPLHF

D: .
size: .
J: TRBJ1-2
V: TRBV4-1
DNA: TGCGCCAGCAGCCAAGGAGGACAACTGATGAGTGGCTACACCTTC
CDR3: CASSQGGQLMSGYTF

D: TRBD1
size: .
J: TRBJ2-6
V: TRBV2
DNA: TGTGCCGGTCGACAGGGGCCCGGGGCCAACGTCCTGACTTTC
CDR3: CAGRQGPGANVLTF

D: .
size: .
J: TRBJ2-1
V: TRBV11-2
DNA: TGTGCCAGCAGCTTGGAAGACAGGAGTACCTACAATGAGCAGTTCTTC
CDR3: CASSLEDRSTYNEQFF

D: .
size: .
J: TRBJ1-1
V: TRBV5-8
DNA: TGTGCCAGCAGCTCGAAATCAAGGGGTGGTGAAGCTTTCTTT
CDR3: CASSSKSRGGEAFF

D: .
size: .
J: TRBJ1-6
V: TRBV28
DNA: TGTGCCAGTAAATTCGCCCGGGGGTCCTCTAATTCACCCCTCCACTTT
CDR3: CASKFARGSSNSPLHF